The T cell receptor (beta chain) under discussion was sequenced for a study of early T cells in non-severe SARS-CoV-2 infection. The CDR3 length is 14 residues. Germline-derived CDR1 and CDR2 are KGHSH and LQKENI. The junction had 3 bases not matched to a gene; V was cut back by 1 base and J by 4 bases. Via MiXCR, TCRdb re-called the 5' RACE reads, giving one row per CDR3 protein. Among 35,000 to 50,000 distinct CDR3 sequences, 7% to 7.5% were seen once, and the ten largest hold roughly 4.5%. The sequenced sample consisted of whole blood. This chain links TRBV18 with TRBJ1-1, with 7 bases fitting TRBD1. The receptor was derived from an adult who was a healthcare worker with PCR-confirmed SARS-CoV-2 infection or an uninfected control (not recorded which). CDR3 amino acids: CASSPREGATEAFF. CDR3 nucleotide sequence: TGTGCCAGCTCACCACGGGAGGGGGCCACTGAAGCTTTCTTT.